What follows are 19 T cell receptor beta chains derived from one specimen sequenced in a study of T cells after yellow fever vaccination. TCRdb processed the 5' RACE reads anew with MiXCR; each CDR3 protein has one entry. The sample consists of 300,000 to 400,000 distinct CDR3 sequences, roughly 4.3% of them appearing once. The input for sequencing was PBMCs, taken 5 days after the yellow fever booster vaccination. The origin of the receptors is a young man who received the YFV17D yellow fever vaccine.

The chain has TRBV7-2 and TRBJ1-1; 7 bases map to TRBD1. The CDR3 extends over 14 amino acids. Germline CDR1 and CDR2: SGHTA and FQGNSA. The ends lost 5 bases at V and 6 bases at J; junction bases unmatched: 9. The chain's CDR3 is CASSRPTGRPEAFF. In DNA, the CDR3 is TGTGCCAGCAGCCGACCGACAGGGAGGCCTGAAGCTTTCTTT.

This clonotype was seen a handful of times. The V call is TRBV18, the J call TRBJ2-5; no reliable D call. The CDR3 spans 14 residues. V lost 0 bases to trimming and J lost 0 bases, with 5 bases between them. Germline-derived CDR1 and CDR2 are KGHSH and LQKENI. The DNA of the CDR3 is TGTGCCAGCTCACCACCGGCTTACCAAGAGACCCAGTACTTC. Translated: CASSPPAYQETQYF.

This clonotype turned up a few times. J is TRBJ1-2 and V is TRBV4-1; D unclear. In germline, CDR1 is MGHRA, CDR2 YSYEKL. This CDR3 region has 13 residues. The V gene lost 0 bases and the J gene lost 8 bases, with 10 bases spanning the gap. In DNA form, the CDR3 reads TGCGCCAGCAGCCAAGATCGTTCAGGAGGCTACACCTTC. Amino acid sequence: CASSQDRSGGYTF.

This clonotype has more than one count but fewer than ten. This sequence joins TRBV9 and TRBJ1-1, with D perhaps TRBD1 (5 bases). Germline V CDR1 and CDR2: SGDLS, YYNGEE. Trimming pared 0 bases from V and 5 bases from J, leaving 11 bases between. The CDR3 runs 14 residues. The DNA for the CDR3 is TGTGCCAGCAGCGTAGCAGGGAGTGGGACTGAAGCTTTCTTT. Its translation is CASSVAGSGTEAFF.

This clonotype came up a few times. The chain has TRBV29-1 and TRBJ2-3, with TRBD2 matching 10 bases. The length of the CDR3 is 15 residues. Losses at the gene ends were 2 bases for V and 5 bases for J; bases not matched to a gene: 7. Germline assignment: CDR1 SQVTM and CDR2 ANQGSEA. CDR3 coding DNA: TGCAGCGTTGAACTGCCTAGCGGGGGTTTAGATACGCAGTATTTT. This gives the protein CSVELPSGGLDTQYF.

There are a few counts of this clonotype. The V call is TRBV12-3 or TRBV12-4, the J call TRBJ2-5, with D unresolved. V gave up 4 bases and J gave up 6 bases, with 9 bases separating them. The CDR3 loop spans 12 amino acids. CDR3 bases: TGTGCCAGCAGTTCCGGGCTACAGACCCAGTACTTC. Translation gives CASSSGLQTQYF.

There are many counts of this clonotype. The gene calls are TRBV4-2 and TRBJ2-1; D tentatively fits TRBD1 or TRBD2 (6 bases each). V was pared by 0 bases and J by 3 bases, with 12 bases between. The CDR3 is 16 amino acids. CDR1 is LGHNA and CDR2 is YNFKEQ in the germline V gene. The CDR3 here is CASSQEGGPLYNEQFF. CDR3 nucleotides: TGTGCCAGCAGCCAAGAAGGGGGGCCCCTCTACAATGAGCAGTTCTTC.

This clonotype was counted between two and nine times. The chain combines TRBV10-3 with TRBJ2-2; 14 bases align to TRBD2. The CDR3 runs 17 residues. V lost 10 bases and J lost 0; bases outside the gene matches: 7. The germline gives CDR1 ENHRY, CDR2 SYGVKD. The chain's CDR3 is CATSGLAGGSNTGELFF. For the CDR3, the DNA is TGTGCCACCAGCGGACTAGCGGGGGGATCGAACACCGGGGAGCTGTTTTTT.

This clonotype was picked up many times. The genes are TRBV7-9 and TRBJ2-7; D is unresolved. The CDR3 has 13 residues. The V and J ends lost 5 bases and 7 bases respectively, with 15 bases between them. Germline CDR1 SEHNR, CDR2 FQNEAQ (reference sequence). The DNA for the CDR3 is TGTGCCAGCAGCATTGTCAGTGTTGGAGAGCAGTACTTC. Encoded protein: CASSIVSVGEQYF.

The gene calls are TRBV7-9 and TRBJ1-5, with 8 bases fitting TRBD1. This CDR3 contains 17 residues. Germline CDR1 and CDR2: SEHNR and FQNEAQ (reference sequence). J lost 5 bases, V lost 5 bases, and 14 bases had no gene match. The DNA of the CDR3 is TGTGCCAGCAGCCGTATTAACCAGGGGGCGGAGGATCAGCCCCAGCATTTT. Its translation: CASSRINQGAEDQPQHF. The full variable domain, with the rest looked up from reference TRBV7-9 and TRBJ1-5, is DTGVSQNPRHKITKRGQNVTFRCDPISEHNRLYWYRQTLGQGPEFLTYFQNEAQLEKSRLLSDRFSAERPKGSFSTLEIQRTEQGDSAMYLCASSRINQGAEDQPQHFGDGTRLSIL.

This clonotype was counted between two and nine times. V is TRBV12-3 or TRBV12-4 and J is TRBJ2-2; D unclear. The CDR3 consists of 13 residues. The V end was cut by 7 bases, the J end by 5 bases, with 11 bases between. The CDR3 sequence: CASTPDRTGELFF. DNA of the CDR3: TGTGCCAGCACCCCGGACCGGACCGGGGAGCTGTTTTTT.

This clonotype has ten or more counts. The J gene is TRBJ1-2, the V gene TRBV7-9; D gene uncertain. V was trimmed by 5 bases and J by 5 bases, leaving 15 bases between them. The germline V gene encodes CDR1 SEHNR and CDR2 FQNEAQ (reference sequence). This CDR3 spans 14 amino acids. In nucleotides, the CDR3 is TGTGCCAGCAGCGGAACGGAATCTCGGTATGGCTACACCTTC. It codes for CASSGTESRYGYTF.

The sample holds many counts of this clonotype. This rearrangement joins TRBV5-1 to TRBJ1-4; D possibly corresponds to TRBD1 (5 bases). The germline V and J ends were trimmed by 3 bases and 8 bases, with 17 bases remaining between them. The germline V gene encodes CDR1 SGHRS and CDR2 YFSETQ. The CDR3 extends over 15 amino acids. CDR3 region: CASSYLGVSREKLFF. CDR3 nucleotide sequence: TGCGCCAGCAGCTACTTGGGGGTGTCGCGGGAAAAACTGTTTTTT.

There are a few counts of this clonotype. The CDR3 protein is CSVDSTGGDGYTF. The CDR3 nucleotides read TGCAGCGTCGACTCGACAGGGGGCGATGGCTACACCTTC. The chain links TRBV29-1 to TRBJ1-2; 10 bases are a match to TRBD1. Germline assignment: CDR1 SQVTM and CDR2 ANQGSEA. CDR3 length equals 13 residues. V dropped 6 bases and J dropped 6; count of bases not matched to a gene: 7.

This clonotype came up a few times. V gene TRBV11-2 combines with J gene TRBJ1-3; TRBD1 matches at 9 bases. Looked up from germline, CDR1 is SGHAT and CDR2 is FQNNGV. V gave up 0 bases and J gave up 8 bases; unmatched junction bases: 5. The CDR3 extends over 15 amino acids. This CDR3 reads CASSLDPDRGDTIYF. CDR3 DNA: TGTGCCAGCAGCTTAGATCCGGACAGGGGAGACACCATATATTTT.

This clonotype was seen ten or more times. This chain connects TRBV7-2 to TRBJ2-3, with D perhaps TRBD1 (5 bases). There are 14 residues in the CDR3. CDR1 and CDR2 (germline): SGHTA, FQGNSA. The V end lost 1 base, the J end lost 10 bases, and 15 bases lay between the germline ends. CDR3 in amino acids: CASSLVVQERAQYF. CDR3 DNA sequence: TGTGCCAGCAGCTTAGTGGTACAGGAGAGAGCGCAGTATTTT. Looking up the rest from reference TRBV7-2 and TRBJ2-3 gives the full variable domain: GAGVSQSPSNKVTEKGKDVELRCDPISGHTALYWYRQSLGQGLEFLIYFQGNSAPDKSGLPSDRFSAERTGGSVSTLTIQRTQQEDSAVYLCASSLVVQERAQYFGPGTRLTVL.

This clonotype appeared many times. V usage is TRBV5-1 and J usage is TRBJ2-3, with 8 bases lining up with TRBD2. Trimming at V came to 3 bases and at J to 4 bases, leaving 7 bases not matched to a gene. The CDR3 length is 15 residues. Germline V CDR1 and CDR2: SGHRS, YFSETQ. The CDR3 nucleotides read TGCGCCAGCAGCTCTCCGGGACTAGGGGCAGATACGCAGTATTTT. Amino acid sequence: CASSSPGLGADTQYF.

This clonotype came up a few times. The DNA of the CDR3 is TGCAGTGTCCCTCGGACAGGGCGAATCTATGGCTACACCTTC. This translates into CSVPRTGRIYGYTF. This sequence joins TRBV20-1 and TRBJ1-2, with 8 bases aligning to TRBD1. With V trimmed by 7 bases and J by 4 bases, 11 bases remained unmatched. CDR1 is DFQATT and CDR2 is SNEGSKA in the germline V gene (reference sequence). The CDR3 contains 14 residues.

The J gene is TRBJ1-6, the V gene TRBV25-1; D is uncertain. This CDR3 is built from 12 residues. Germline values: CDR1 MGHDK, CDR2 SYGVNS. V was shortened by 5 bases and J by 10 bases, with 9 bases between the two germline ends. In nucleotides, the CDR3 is TGTGCCAGCAGTCCTGGGCGGTCACCCCTCCACTTT. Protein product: CASSPGRSPLHF.